This is a list of T cell receptor beta chains from one sample in a study of early T cells in non-severe SARS-CoV-2 infection. TCRdb redid the calling of the 5' RACE reads with MiXCR, one entry per CDR3 protein. Here the sample spans 84,000 or so distinct CDR3 sequences, about 12% being singletons. The sequenced sample consisted of whole blood. Receptors were obtained from an adult who was a healthcare worker with PCR-confirmed SARS-CoV-2 infection or an uninfected control (not recorded which). Each CDR3 is given without its conserved first and last residue. The order of the fields is V gene, D gene, CDR3 protein. D genes are given only for firm matches.

TRBV28 | NA | ASSLLSGYT
TRBV30 | NA | AWSRPRAAF
TRBV18 | NA | ASSPTRSTDTQY
TRBV28 | TRBD1 | ASSFRDRASYEQY
TRBV30 | TRBD2 | AWSGLAGGNLAKNIQY
TRBV29-1 | NA | SVGFWPPAYEQY
TRBV11-2 | NA | ASSLAPDQY
TRBV9 | TRBD1 | ASSVAQGATEAF
TRBV7-6 | NA | ASRAGTEPTGELF
TRBV7-6 | TRBD1 | ASRQTGGPTGELF
TRBV20-1 | TRBD2 | SARASSGGATDTQY
TRBV5-1 | NA | ASSARTDTQY
TRBV20-1 | TRBD1 | SAPDRGSYGYT
TRBV12-3/TRBV12-4 | NA | ASSLFGLGYT
TRBV20-1 | NA | SASGDPAPRL
TRBV7-9 | NA | ASSPNAGPANYGYT
TRBV20-1 | TRBD1 | SHLPGTGNTDTQY
TRBV6-2/TRBV6-3 | TRBD2 | ASTFITSGSLNEQF
TRBV7-9 | TRBD2 | ASSPGLAGSDEQF
TRBV2 | NA | ASSEGIWGQNYGYT
TRBV19 | NA | ASSIDGSYNSPLH
TRBV5-6 | NA | ASSIRTGSFNQPQH
TRBV4-1 | NA | ASSQDRGRILTGNTIY
TRBV7-6 | NA | ASSWRDSQYNEQF
TRBV20-1 | NA | SARPHYGYT
TRBV2 | NA | ARTNRESLSPLH
TRBV12-3/TRBV12-4 | NA | ASSPAGAPNTEAF
TRBV19 | TRBD2 | ASSLLPGLAGLSSYNEQF
TRBV6-1 | NA | ASSEARQPRSEKLF
TRBV20-1 | NA | SAPAGVGAYEQY
TRBV6-2/TRBV6-3 | NA | ASGGPGHLNTEAF
TRBV10-3 | NA | AIGGPNTGELF
TRBV20-1 | NA | SARDGAMNTEAF